A selection of T cell receptor beta chains follows, all from one sample in a study of blood T cell repertoires in COVID-19. Generated by immunoSEQ multiplex PCR, the TCRdb table keeps only in-frame clones and is missing some. The profile shows tens of thousands of clones, under 85% of them singletons. The sample comprised peripheral blood. The receptors here all came from a human donor in a cohort sampled during active COVID-19. CDR3s leave out the opening cysteine and the closing phenylalanine or tryptophan. Fields, in order: clone size, J gene, V gene, CDR3 protein. Not all rows give a size; the values are once, few, many and, for expanded clones, a class.

NA | TRBJ2-2 | TRBV5-1 | ASSSTSAGELF
once | TRBJ2-7 | TRBV5-1 | ASSLGLPSSYEQY
NA | TRBJ2-7 | TRBV11-3 | ASSGLAGGYEQY
NA | TRBJ2-3 | TRBV18 | VITDGGANGGTDTQY
NA | TRBJ2-7 | TRBV7-8 | ASSFEQPYEQY
NA | TRBJ1-1 | TRBV3-1/TRBV3-2 | ASSQDRPGRIEAF
NA | TRBJ1-6 | TRBV7-6 | ASSLGSGIDSPLH
NA | TRBJ2-2 | TRBV7-3 | ASSTGLAGVSGELF
NA | TRBJ2-5 | TRBV6-2/TRBV6-3 | ASSFSAGLGWETQY
few | TRBJ2-7 | TRBV30 | AWSVRGYEQY
NA | TRBJ2-7 | TRBV9 | ASSPNFYEQY
NA | TRBJ2-3 | TRBV3-1/TRBV3-2 | ASSQGSTSGGTDTQY
NA | TRBJ1-6 | TRBV18 | ASSPRRAGTYNSPLH
NA | TRBJ2-5 | TRBV5-1 | ASSLGASGTQY
once | TRBJ1-1 | TRBV9 | ASSAGQRNTEAF
few | TRBJ2-7 | TRBV6-5 | ASSSGPNYEQY
NA | TRBJ2-1 | TRBV6-6 | ASSRKRTGLAGVGFEQF
NA | TRBJ1-5 | TRBV6-6 | ASGGGVSSNQPQH
NA | TRBJ1-2 | TRBV19 | ASSPEDRVFYGYT
NA | TRBJ2-7 | TRBV4-1 | ASSEDGSGGAMYEQY
NA | TRBJ1-2 | TRBV4-2 | ASSQDMGQGRLIDGYT
NA | TRBJ2-3 | TRBV6-4 | ASSDRGTDTQY
NA | TRBJ2-6 | TRBV23-1 | ASSQSGAGFSSGANVLT
NA | TRBJ2-5 | TRBV19 | ASSDPFREGETQY
NA | TRBJ1-3 | TRBV19 | ASSISGNTIY
NA | TRBJ1-2 | TRBV2 | ASSEGDRGEGYT
NA | TRBJ1-2 | TRBV19 | ASSVNAVPGYT
NA | TRBJ1-2 | TRBV19 | ASSMSRDYYGYT
many | TRBJ1-2 | TRBV7-9 | ASSLIRTGEGYT
once | TRBJ2-1 | TRBV3-1/TRBV3-2 | ASSPQGSSSNEQF
NA | TRBJ2-3 | TRBV30 | AWSRDKLTNSDTQY
NA | TRBJ1-2 | TRBV28 | ASSGQTGNRGYT
NA | TRBJ1-1 | TRBV29-1 | SVERGGVYPEAF
NA | TRBJ1-1 | TRBV4-3 | ASSARAQGTEAF
NA | TRBJ2-7 | TRBV18 | ASSPGSNYEQY
once | TRBJ1-6 | TRBV28 | ASSARARRGRPRLH
NA | TRBJ2-7 | TRBV27 | ASGYQGAYEQY
NA | TRBJ2-7 | TRBV20-1 | SAAVLGGY
NA | TRBJ2-7 | TRBV4-3 | ASSHSVRGLGYEQY
NA | TRBJ2-7 | TRBV6-2/TRBV6-3 | ASSLLAGALSPDEQY
NA | TRBJ2-5 | TRBV6-2/TRBV6-3 | ASSYQRGKTETQY
NA | TRBJ2-6 | TRBV5-4 | ASSLGGSGTLHSGANVLT
NA | TRBJ2-5 | TRBV28 | ASSQGLAGALRGETQY
NA | TRBJ2-1 | TRBV5-4 | ASSGKARGISRTSYNEQF
NA | TRBJ2-6 | TRBV19 | ASSPGQSSGANVLT